The rows below give T cell receptor beta chains drawn from one sample of a study of blood T cell repertoires in COVID-19. Profiled with immunoSEQ multiplex PCR; TCRdb holds only in-frame clones, not every one. The sample yields 250,000 or so clones, around nine tenths seen once. Sequenced sample: PBMCs or T cells enriched from blood (not recorded which). The receptors shown here come from a woman aged 40 to 50 who had been exposed to COVID-19. Both conserved end residues are part of each CDR3. Each record gives: clone size, CDR3 length, J gene, V gene, D gene, CDR3 DNA, CDR3 protein. A D gene is named only where the DNA matches it firmly. The size entry is marked missing in some rows and otherwise reads once, few, many or a size class.

>NA|12|TRBJ2-1|TRBV6-5|NA
TGTGCCAGCAGTTACTCTCAGGGGAAGCAGTTCTTC
CASSYSQGKQFF
>NA|16|TRBJ1-4|TRBV18|TRBD1
TGTGCCAGCTCATGGGACAGGGGAATTACTAATGAAAAACTGTTTTTT
CASSWDRGITNEKLFF
>NA|17|TRBJ2-4|TRBV11-2|TRBD2
TGTGCCAGCAGCCAGAGACTAGCGGGGATGCCCAAAAACATTCAGTACTTC
CASSQRLAGMPKNIQYF
>NA|14|TRBJ1-5|TRBV6-5|TRBD1
TGTGCCAGCAGTCTGGGACAGTACAATCAGCCCCAGCATTTT
CASSLGQYNQPQHF
>NA|13|TRBJ1-5|TRBV18|NA
TGTGCCAGCTCAGAAGGGGAGGACGAGCCCCAGCATTTT
CASSEGEDEPQHF
>few|15|TRBJ1-2|TRBV28|TRBD1
TGTGCCAGCAGCAAGGGGACAGGGGCCTCCTATGGCTACACCTTC
CASSKGTGASYGYTF
>NA|15|TRBJ2-7|TRBV3-1/TRBV3-2|NA
TGTGCCAGCAGCCAAGGAGCAATTGCTTCCTACGAGCAGTACTTC
CASSQGAIASYEQYF
>few|16|TRBJ1-5|TRBV6-1|NA
TGTGCCAGCAGTGATCCTTACAGGGCAAGCAATCAGCCCCAGCATTTT
CASSDPYRASNQPQHF
>NA|16|TRBJ1-2|TRBV4-1|TRBD1
TGCGCCAGCAGCCACACAAACCGGGACAGATCCTATGGCTACACCTTC
CASSHTNRDRSYGYTF
>NA|16|TRBJ2-5|TRBV9|NA
TGTGCCAGCAGCTCACAACCGGTCCGGGGACAAGAGACCCAGTACTTC
CASSSQPVRGQETQYF
>NA|14|TRBJ2-7|TRBV6-5|NA
TGTGCCAGCAGTTACTCGGCCAGCTCCTACGAGCAGTACTTC
CASSYSASSYEQYF
>NA|14|TRBJ1-6|TRBV19|NA
TGTGCCAGTAGTACGGGGGGGGTTCGATCACCCCTCCACTTT
CASSTGGVRSPLHF
>NA|15|TRBJ2-1|TRBV4-1|NA
TGCGCCAGCAGCCGTGGGGGGGGGCTCTACAATGAGCAGTTCTTC
CASSRGGGLYNEQFF
>NA|15|TRBJ2-1|TRBV19|TRBD2
TGTGCCAGTAGTATAGAACTAGCGGGAGTGGGTGAGCAGTTCTTC
CASSIELAGVGEQFF
>NA|18|TRBJ1-6|TRBV9|NA
TGTGCCAGCAGCTCGTCCTCGGGGGGCAGCACCTATAATTCACCCCTCCACTTT
CASSSSSGGSTYNSPLHF
>NA|14|TRBJ2-7|TRBV9|TRBD1
TGTGCCAGCAGCCCCACGTCAGGGGGCAACGAGCAGTACTTC
CASSPTSGGNEQYF
>NA|14|TRBJ2-5|TRBV14|NA
TGTGCCAGCCGAGGGGGGGGTAAGGTGGAGACCCAGTACTTC
CASRGGGKVETQYF
>NA|13|TRBJ2-7|TRBV6-6|NA
TGTGCCAGCAGTCCCAGGGTAGGGAACGAGCAGTACTTC
CASSPRVGNEQYF
>NA|17|TRBJ2-7|TRBV7-2|TRBD1
TGTGCCAGCAGGAAATCCTCCGGGACAGGGTATAGGTACGAGCAGTACTTC
CASRKSSGTGYRYEQYF
>few|13|TRBJ2-2|TRBV9|NA
TGTGCCAGCAGCGTAGATCTGTCCGGGGAGCTGTTTTTT
CASSVDLSGELFF
>NA|15|TRBJ1-6|TRBV4-3|NA
TGCGCCAGCAGCCATAGGAGCGGCTATAATTCACCCCTCCACTTT
CASSHRSGYNSPLHF
>once|17|TRBJ2-1|TRBV11-3|TRBD2
TGTGCCAGCAGCCCCTCCCCGTGGACTAGTACCTACAATGAGCAGTTCTTC
CASSPSPWTSTYNEQFF
>NA|13|TRBJ1-2|TRBV5-3|NA
TGTGCCAGAAGCTCTAGATCTAACTATGGCTACACCTTC
CARSSRSNYGYTF
>NA|13|TRBJ1-1|TRBV3-1/TRBV3-2|NA
TGTGCCAGCAGCCAGAGGGAAGAAGGGGAAGCTTTCTTT
CASSQREEGEAFF
>NA|16|TRBJ2-2|TRBV25-1|TRBD1
TGTGCCAGCAGTGAACCCGGACAGGGGGCAACCGGGGAGCTGTTTTTT
CASSEPGQGATGELFF
>NA|13|TRBJ1-2|TRBV3-1/TRBV3-2|NA
TGTGCCAGCAGCCAAGGCGGAGGGAATGGCTACACCTTC
CASSQGGGNGYTF
>NA|17|TRBJ2-1|TRBV7-2|TRBD2
TGTGCCAGCAGACAACTAGCGGGGGGGCTATCCTACAATGAGCAGTTCTTC
CASRQLAGGLSYNEQFF
>NA|14|TRBJ2-1|TRBV5-4|NA
TGTGCCAGCACCGAAGAGGGGGACTACAATGAGCAGTTCTTC
CASTEEGDYNEQFF
>few|16|TRBJ2-2|TRBV5-1|TRBD2
TGCGCCAGCAGCTTGGGACTAGCCCAAGCCACCGGGGAGCTGTTTTTT
CASSLGLAQATGELFF
>NA|14|TRBJ1-4|TRBV6-5|NA
TGTGCCAGCCTCCGGGGTCAAGGGAATGAAAAACTGTTTTTT
CASLRGQGNEKLFF
>few|14|TRBJ2-1|TRBV5-6|TRBD1
TGTGCCAGCAGCTTGCCGGGACAGGGGAATGAGCAGTTCTTC
CASSLPGQGNEQFF
>NA|15|TRBJ1-2|TRBV18|TRBD1
TGTGCCAGCTCACCGCAAAAGACAGGGCGGGAAGGCTACACCTTC
CASSPQKTGREGYTF
>NA|15|TRBJ2-3|TRBV7-2|NA
TGTGCCAGCAGCTTTCCCCTCTCTACCACAGATACGCAGTATTTT
CASSFPLSTTDTQYF
>once|15|TRBJ2-3|TRBV19|TRBD1
TGTGCCAGTAGTCCGAGACAGGGATCCACAGATACGCAGTATTTT
CASSPRQGSTDTQYF
>once|14|TRBJ2-3|TRBV6-5|NA
TGTGCCAGCAGTTATAGTCCCAGCACAGATACGCAGTATTTT
CASSYSPSTDTQYF
>NA|15|TRBJ2-3|TRBV5-5|NA
TGTGCCAGCAGCTTCGAGTCGCCTCGCACAGATACGCAGTATTTT
CASSFESPRTDTQYF
>NA|14|TRBJ2-5|TRBV7-2|NA
TGTGCCAGCAGCTCCCGACGAGGCCAAGAGACCCAGTACTTC
CASSSRRGQETQYF
>NA|16|TRBJ2-1|TRBV4-2|NA
TGTGCCAGCAGCCAAGGACAGCCAGAGTCCTACAATGAGCAGTTCTTC
CASSQGQPESYNEQFF
>NA|16|TRBJ2-1|TRBV10-3|TRBD2
TGTGCCATCGGGACTAGCGGGGGCCTTTCCTACAATGAGCAGTTCTTC
CAIGTSGGLSYNEQFF
>NA|17|TRBJ2-7|TRBV27|TRBD1
TGTGCCAGCAGACTCAGCGCGGGACAGGGGTTCCTCTACGAGCAGTACTTC
CASRLSAGQGFLYEQYF
>NA|12|TRBJ2-1|TRBV12-3/TRBV12-4|NA
TGTGCCAGCAGTTTCGGCGGTGGTGAGCAGTTCTTC
CASSFGGGEQFF
>NA|15|TRBJ1-4|TRBV7-9|TRBD1
TGTGCCAGCACCCCGACAGGGGGCGCGTATGAAAAACTGTTTTTT
CASTPTGGAYEKLFF
>NA|13|TRBJ1-2|TRBV7-3|TRBD1
TGTGCCAGCAGCCACGGGACAGGCTATGGCTACACCTTC
CASSHGTGYGYTF
>NA|16|TRBJ1-3|TRBV6-5|TRBD1
TGTGCCAGCAGTTACTCGGGACAGGGGTTCGGAAACACCATATATTTT
CASSYSGQGFGNTIYF
>NA|19|TRBJ2-1|TRBV4-1|TRBD2
TGCGCCAGCAGCCAGGGCGGGACTAGCGGGAGGGCCTGGAGTAATGAGCAGTTCTTC
CASSQGGTSGRAWSNEQFF
>NA|13|TRBJ2-2|TRBV2|NA
TGTGCCAGCAGGGTCAGGGGCACCGGGGAGCTGTTTTTT
CASRVRGTGELFF
>NA|13|TRBJ1-6|TRBV6-5|NA
TGTGCCAGCGCGGGACGGGATCGGTCACCCCTCCACTTT
CASAGRDRSPLHF
>once|15|TRBJ2-1|TRBV18|TRBD1
TGTGCCAGCTCAACCGGGACAGGGGCCTACAATGAGCAGTTCTTC
CASSTGTGAYNEQFF
>NA|17|TRBJ2-6|TRBV6-2/TRBV6-3|NA
TGTGCCAGCAGTTACTCGAGCGGGTCGCCTGGGGCCAACGTCCTGACTTTC
CASSYSSGSPGANVLTF
>NA|15|TRBJ2-1|TRBV5-6|TRBD1
TGTGCCAGCAGCCGGGGACAGGGAGCCTACAATGAGCAGTTCTTC
CASSRGQGAYNEQFF
>NA|13|TRBJ1-2|TRBV11-3|NA
TGTGCCAGCAGCCATACAGGGTTCTATGGCTACACCTTC
CASSHTGFYGYTF
>NA|15|TRBJ2-7|TRBV7-2|NA
TGTGCCAGCAGCCCCTGGGGGCTAGTCCTCTACGAGCAGTACTTC
CASSPWGLVLYEQYF
>few|13|TRBJ2-1|TRBV7-8|TRBD2
TGTGCCAGCAGCCCGGGGGGGACTAGCCGATGGATCTTC
CASSPGGTSRWIF
>NA|17|TRBJ2-2|TRBV7-3|TRBD1
TGTGCCAGCAGCTTAAGTTATACAGGGGGCAGCACCGGGGAGCTGTTTTTT
CASSLSYTGGSTGELFF
>NA|13|TRBJ1-1|TRBV12-3/TRBV12-4|NA
TGTGCCAGCAGCCTCGACAGAGACACTGAAGCTTTCTTT
CASSLDRDTEAFF
>NA|12|TRBJ2-1|TRBV28|NA
TGTGCCAGCAGTTTGACGGGATATGAGCAGTTCTTC
CASSLTGYEQFF
>NA|14|TRBJ2-5|TRBV5-4|TRBD2
TGTGCCAGCAGCTTGGCGGGGGGTGAGGAGACCCAGTACTTC
CASSLAGGEETQYF
>NA|13|TRBJ1-2|TRBV19|NA
TGTGCCAGTAGTACTTTAACAGGGCCTGGCTACACCTTC
CASSTLTGPGYTF
>NA|12|TRBJ2-3|TRBV11-2|NA
TGTGCCAGCAGCACCCTATCGCGTGGGCAGTATTTT
CASSTLSRGQYF
>NA|13|TRBJ2-5|TRBV11-2|NA
TGTGCCAGACCAGGAACGGTACAAGAGACCCAGTACTTC
CARPGTVQETQYF